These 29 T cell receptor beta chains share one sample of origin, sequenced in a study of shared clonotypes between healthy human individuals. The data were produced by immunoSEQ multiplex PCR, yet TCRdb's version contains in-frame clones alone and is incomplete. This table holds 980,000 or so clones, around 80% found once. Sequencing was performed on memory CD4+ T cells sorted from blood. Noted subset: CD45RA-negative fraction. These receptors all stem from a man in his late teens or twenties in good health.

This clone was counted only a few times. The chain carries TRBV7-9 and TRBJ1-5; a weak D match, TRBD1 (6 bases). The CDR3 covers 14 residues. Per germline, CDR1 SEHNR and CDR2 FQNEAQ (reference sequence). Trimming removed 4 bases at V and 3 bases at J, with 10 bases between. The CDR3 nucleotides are TGTGCCAGCAGCTCCCGGGACAACAATCAGCCCCAGCATTTT. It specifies CASSSRDNNQPQHF. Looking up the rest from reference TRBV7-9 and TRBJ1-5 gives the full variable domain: DTGVSQNPRHKITKRGQNVTFRCDPISEHNRLYWYRQTLGQGPEFLTYFQNEAQLEKSRLLSDRFSAERPKGSFSTLEIQRTEQGDSAMYLCASSSRDNNQPQHFGDGTRLSIL.

In nucleotides, the CDR3 is TGTGCCAGCAGCTTAGAACGGGGAAACACCATATATTTT. It specifies CASSLERGNTIYF. The gene calls are TRBV7-6 and TRBJ1-3; no reliable D call. CDR1 is SGHVS, CDR2 FNYEAQ, per germline. V shed 1 base and J shed 4 bases, with 5 bases lying between them. The CDR3 covers 13 residues.

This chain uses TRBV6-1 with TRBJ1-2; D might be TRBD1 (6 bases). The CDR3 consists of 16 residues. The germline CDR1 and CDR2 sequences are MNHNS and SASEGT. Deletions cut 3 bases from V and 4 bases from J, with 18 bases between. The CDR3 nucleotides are TGTGCCAGCAGTGAGGCGCAAGCGGGGGCGGGCTATGGCTACACCTTC. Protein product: CASSEAQAGAGYGYTF.

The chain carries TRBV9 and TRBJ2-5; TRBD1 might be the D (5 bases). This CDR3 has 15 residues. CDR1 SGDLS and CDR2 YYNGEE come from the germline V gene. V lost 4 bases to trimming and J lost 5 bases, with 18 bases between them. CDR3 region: CASSSRPWPGETQYF. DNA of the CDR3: TGTGCCAGCAGCTCGCGACCGTGGCCAGGGGAGACCCAGTACTTC. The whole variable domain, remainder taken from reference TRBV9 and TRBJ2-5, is DSGVTQTPKHLITATGQRVTLRCSPRSGDLSVYWYQQSLDQGLQFLIQYYNGEERAKGNILERFSAQQFPDLHSELNLSSLELGDSALYFCASSSRPWPGETQYFGPGTRLLVL.

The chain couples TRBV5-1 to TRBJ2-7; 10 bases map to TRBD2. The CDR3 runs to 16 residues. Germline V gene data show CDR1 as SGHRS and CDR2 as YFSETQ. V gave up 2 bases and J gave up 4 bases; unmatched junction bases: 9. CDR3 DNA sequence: TGCGCCAGCAGCTTCTCGCTAGCGGGAGAGAATTACGAGCAGTACTTC. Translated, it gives CASSFSLAGENYEQYF.

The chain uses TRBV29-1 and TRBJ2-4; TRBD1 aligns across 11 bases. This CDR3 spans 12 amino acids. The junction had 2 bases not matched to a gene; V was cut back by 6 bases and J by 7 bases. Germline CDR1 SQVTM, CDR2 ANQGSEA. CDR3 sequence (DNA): TGCAGCGTGGGGGACAGGGGGAACATTCAGTACTTC. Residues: CSVGDRGNIQYF.

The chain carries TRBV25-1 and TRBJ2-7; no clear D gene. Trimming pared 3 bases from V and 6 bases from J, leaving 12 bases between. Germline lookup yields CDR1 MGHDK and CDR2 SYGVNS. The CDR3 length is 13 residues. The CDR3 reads CASSEQMNTEQYF. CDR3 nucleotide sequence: TGTGCCAGCAGTGAGCAGATGAATACCGAGCAGTACTTC.

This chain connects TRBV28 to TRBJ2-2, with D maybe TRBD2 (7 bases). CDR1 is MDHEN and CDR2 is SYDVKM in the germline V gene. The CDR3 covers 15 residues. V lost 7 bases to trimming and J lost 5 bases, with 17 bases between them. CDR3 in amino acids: CASKGAGAETGELFF. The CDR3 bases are TGTGCCAGCAAGGGCGCGGGGGCTGAAACCGGGGAGCTGTTTTTT. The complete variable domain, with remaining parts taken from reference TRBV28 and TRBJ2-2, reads DVKVTQSSRYLVKRTGEKVFLECVQDMDHENMFWYRQDPGLGLRLIYFSYDVKMKEKGDIPEGYSVSREKKERFSLILESASTNQTSMYLCASKGAGAETGELFFGEGSRLTVL.

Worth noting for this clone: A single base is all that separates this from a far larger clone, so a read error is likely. This CDR3 reads CASGRGSTDTQYF. The CDR3 DNA reads as TGCGCCAGCGGCCGGGGCTCCACAGATACGCAGTATTTT. The rearrangement joins TRBV4-1 to TRBJ2-3, with D perhaps being TRBD1 or TRBD2 (5 bases each). The CDR3 covers 13 residues. V lost 8 bases, J lost 2 bases, and 11 bases lay in between. Germline CDR1 and CDR2: MGHRA and YSYEKL.

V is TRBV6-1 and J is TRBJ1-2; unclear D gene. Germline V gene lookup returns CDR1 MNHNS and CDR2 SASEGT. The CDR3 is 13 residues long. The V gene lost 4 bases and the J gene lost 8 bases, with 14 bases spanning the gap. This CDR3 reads CASSGARTLGYTF. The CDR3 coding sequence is TGTGCCAGCAGTGGGGCACGAACCCTAGGCTACACCTTC.

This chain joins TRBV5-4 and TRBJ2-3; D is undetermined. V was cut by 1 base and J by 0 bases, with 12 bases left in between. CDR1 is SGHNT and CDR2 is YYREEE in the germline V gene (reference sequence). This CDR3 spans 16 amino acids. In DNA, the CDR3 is TGTGCCAGCAGCTTGAGGAGCCAACCCAGCACAGATACGCAGTATTTT. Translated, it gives CASSLRSQPSTDTQYF.

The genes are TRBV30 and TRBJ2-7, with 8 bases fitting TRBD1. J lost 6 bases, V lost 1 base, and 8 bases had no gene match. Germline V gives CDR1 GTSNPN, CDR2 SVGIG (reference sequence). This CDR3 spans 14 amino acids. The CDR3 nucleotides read TGTGCCTGGAGTGGGGACAGGATGGTGGGCGAGCAGTACTTC. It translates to CAWSGDRMVGEQYF.

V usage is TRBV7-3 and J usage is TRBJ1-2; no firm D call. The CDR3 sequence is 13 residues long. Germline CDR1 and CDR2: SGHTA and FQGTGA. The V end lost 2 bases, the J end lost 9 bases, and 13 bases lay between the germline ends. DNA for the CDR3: TGTGCCAGCAGCTTAGACCCCTCAGTTAGCTACACCTTC. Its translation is CASSLDPSVSYTF.

The CDR3 nucleotides are TGTGCCAGCAGCTCTATGGAGACCCAGTACTTC. This gives the protein CASSSMETQYF. The chain employs TRBV11-2 and TRBJ2-5; no clear D gene. The CDR3 contains 11 residues. V lost 4 bases and J 5 bases, leaving 5 bases between the germline ends. The V gene's germline CDR1 is SGHAT and CDR2 FQNNGV.

The CDR3 DNA sequence: TGTGCCAGCAGCCCGCCGGATCACGAGCAGTACTTC. This gives the protein CASSPPDHEQYF. The genes are TRBV6-5 and TRBJ2-7, with no clear D. CDR1 and CDR2 from the germline V gene are MNHEY and SVGAGI. V was trimmed by 6 bases and J by 5 bases, leaving 11 bases between them. CDR3 length: 12 amino acids.

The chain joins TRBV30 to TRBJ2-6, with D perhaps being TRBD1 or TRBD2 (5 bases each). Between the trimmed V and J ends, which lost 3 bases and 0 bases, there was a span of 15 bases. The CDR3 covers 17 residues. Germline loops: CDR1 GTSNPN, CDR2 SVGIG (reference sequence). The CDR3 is CAWRAYGALSGANVLTF. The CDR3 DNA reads TGTGCCTGGAGAGCTTACGGGGCTCTCTCTGGGGCCAACGTCCTGACTTTC.

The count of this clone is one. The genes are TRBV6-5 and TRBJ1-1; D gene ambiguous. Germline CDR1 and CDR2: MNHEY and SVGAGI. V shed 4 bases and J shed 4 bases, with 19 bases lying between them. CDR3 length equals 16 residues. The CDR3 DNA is TGTGCCAGCAGTTCCAAAAATCGGGCTCGGGGCACTGAAGCTTTCTTT. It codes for CASSSKNRARGTEAFF.

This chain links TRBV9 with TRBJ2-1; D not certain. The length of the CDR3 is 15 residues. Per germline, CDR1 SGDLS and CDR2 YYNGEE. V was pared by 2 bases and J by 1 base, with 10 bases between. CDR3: CASSVMAESYNEQFF. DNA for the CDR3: TGTGCCAGCAGCGTGATGGCAGAGTCCTACAATGAGCAGTTCTTC.

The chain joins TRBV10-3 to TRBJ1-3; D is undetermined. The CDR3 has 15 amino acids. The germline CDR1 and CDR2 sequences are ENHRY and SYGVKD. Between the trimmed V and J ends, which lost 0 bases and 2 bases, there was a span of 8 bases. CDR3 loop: CAISESAKPGNTIYF. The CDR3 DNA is TGTGCCATCAGTGAGTCTGCCAAACCTGGAAACACCATATATTTT.

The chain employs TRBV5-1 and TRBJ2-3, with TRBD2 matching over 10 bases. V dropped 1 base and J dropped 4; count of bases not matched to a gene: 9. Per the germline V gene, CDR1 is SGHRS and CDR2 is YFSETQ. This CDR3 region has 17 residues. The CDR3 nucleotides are TGCGCCAGCAGCTTGTCCCCCGGGCTAGCGGGAGCAGATACGCAGTATTTT. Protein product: CASSLSPGLAGADTQYF.

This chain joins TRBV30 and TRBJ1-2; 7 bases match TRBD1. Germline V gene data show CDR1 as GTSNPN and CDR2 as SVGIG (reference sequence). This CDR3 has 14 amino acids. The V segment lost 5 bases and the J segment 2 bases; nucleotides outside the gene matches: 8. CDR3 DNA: TGTGCCTGGGCTAGACAGGGTAGAAACTATGGCTACACCTTC. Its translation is CAWARQGRNYGYTF.

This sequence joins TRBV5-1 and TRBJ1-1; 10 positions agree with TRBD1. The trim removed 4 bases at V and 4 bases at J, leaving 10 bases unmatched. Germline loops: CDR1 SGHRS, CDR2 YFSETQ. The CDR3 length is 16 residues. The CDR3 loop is CASSARQGAPSTEAFF. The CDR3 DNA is TGCGCCAGCAGCGCCCGACAGGGGGCGCCGAGCACTGAAGCTTTCTTT.

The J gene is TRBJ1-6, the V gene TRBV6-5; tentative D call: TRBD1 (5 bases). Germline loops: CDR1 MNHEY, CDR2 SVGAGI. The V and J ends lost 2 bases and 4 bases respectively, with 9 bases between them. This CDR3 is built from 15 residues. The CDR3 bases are TGTGCCAGCAGTTACGGAGGGGCGTATAATTCACCCCTCCACTTT. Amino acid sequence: CASSYGGAYNSPLHF.

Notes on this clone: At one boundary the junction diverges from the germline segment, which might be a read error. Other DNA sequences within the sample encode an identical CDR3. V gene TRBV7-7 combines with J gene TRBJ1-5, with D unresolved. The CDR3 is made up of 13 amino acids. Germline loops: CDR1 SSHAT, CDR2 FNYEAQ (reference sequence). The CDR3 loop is CASSLALNQPQHF. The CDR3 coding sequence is TGTGCTAGCAGCTTGGCCCTTAATCAGCCCCAGCATTTT. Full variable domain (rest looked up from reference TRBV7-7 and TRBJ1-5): GAGVSQSPRYKVTKRGQDVTLRCDPISSHATLYWYQQALGQGPEFLTYFNYEAQPDKSGLPSDRFSAERPEGSISTLTIQRTEQRDSAMYRCASSLALNQPQHFGDGTRLSIL.

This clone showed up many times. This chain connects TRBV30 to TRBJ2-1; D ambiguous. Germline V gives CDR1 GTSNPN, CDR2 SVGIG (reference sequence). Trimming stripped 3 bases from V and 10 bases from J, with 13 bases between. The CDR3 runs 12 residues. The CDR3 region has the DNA TGTGCCTGGAGGGGCAATGAGTACGAGCAGTTCTTC. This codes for CAWRGNEYEQFF.

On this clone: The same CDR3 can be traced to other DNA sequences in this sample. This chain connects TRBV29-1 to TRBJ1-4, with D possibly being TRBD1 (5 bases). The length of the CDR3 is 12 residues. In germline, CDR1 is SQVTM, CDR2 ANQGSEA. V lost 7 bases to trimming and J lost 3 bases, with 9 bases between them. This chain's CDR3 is CSGRDPNEKLFF. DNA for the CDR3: TGCAGCGGCAGGGATCCTAATGAAAAACTGTTTTTT.

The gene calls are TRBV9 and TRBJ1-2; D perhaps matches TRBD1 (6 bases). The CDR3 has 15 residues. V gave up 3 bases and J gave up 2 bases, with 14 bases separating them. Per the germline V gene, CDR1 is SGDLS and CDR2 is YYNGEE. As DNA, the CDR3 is TGTGCCAGCAGCGCAGCAGGGGCCCTAAACTATGGCTACACCTTC. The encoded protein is CASSAAGALNYGYTF.

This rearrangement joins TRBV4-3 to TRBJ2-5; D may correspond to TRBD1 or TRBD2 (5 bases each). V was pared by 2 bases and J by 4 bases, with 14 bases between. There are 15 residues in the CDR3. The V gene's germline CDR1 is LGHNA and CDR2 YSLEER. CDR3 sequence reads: CASSQTRGSAETQYF. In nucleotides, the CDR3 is TGCGCCAGCAGCCAAACTAGGGGTTCGGCAGAGACCCAGTACTTC.

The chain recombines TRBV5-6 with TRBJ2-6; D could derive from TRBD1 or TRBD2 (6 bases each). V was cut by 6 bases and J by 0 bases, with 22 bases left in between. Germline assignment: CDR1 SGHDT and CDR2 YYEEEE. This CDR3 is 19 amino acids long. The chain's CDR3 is CASTLGGRGRASGANVLTF. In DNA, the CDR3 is TGTGCCAGCACTCTGGGGGGCAGGGGCAGGGCCTCTGGGGCCAACGTCCTGACTTTC.